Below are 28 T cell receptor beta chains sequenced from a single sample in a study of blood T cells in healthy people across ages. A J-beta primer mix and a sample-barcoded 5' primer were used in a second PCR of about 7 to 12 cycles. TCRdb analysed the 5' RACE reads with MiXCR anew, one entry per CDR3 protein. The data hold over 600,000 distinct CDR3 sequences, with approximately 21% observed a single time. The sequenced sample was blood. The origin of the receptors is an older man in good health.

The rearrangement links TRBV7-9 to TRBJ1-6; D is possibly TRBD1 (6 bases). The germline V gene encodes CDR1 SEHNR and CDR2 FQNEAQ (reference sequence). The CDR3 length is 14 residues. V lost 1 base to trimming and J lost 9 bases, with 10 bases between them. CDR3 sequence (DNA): TGTGCCAGCAGCTTAGTCCAGGGGTTTTCACCCCTCCACTTT. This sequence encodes CASSLVQGFSPLHF.

CDR3 nucleotides: TGTGCCAGCTCACCGACTAGCGGGAGGGAGTACGAGCAGTACTTC. Encoded protein: CASSPTSGREYEQYF. The chain carries TRBV18 and TRBJ2-5; 14 bases line up with TRBD2. Gene TRBJ2-7 matches the end of the DNA better, so the J call may be wrong. CDR3 length: 15 residues. Germline loops: CDR1 KGHSH, CDR2 LQKENI.

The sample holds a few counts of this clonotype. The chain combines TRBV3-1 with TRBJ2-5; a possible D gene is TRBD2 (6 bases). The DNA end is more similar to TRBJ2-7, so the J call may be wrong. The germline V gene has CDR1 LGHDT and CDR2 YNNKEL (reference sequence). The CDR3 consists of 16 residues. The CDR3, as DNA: TGTGCCAGCAGCCAAGATCTTAGCGGTTTAACCTACGAGCAGTACTTC. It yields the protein CASSQDLSGLTYEQYF.

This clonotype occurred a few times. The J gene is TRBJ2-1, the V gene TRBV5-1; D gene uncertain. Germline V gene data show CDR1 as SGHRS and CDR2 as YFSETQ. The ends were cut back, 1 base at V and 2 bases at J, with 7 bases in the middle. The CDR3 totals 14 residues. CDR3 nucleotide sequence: TGCGCCAGCAGCTTGCAAACAGCCTACAATGAGCAGTTCTTC. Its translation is CASSLQTAYNEQFF.

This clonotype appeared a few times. CDR3: CASTGGQETQYF. In DNA, the CDR3 is TGTGCCAGCACGGGAGGCCAAGAGACCCAGTACTTC. The chain links TRBV28 to TRBJ2-5, with 7 bases identical to TRBD2. Germline V gene data show CDR1 as MDHEN and CDR2 as SYDVKM. With 7 bases clipped from V and 1 base from J, the junction kept 0 bases outside the gene matches. This CDR3 has 12 residues. The variable domain in full, completed from reference TRBV28 and TRBJ2-5, reads DVKVTQSSRYLVKRTGEKVFLECVQDMDHENMFWYRQDPGLGLRLIYFSYDVKMKEKGDIPEGYSVSREKKERFSLILESASTNQTSMYLCASTGGQETQYFGPGTRLLVL.

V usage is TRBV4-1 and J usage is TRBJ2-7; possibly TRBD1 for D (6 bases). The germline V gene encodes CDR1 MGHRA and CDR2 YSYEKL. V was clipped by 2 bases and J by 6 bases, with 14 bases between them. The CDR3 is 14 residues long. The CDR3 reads CASSQQPGTSEQYF. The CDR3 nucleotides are TGCGCCAGCAGCCAACAACCCGGGACATCCGAGCAGTACTTC.

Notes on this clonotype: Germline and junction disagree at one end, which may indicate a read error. The CDR3 sequence: CAGSSGVGGRGNEQFF. For the CDR3, the DNA is TGTGCCGGCAGCTCCGGTGTGGGAGGGCGCGGGAATGAGCAGTTCTTC. V is TRBV7-8 and J is TRBJ2-5; 7 nucleotides line up with TRBD2. Near its end, the DNA agrees better with TRBJ2-1, so the J call may be wrong. The CDR3 spans 16 residues. CDR1 and CDR2 from the germline V gene are SGHVS and FQNEAQ.

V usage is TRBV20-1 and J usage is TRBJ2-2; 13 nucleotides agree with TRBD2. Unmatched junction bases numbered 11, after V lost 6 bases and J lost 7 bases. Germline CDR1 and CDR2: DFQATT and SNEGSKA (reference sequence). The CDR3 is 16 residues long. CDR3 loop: CSATGTSGARGGELFF. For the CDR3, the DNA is TGCAGTGCCACCGGGACTAGCGGGGCCCGAGGCGGGGAGCTGTTTTTT.

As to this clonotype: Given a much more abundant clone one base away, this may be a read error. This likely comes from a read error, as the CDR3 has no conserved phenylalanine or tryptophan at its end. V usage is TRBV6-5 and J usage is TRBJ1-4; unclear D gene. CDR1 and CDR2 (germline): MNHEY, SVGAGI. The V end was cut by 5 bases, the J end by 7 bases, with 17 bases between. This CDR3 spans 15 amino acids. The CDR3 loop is CASSISAGIGEKLFS. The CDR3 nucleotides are TGTGCCAGCAGTATATCGGCCGGGATCGGTGAAAAACTGTTTTCT.

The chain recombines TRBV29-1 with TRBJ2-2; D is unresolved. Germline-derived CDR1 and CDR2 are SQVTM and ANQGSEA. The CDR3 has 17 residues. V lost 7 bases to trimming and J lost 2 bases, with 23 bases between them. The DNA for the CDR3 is TGCAGCGCGATCCCCGAAAGTATGCCTCTAAACACCGGGGAGCTGTTTTTT. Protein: CSAIPESMPLNTGELFF.

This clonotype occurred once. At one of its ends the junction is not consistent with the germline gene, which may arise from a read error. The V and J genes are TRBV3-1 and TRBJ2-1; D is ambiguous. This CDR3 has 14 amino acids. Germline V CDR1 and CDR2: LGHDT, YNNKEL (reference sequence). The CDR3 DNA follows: TGTGCCAGCAGCCAAGCTCCGACTGCAACCACCCCTTCCTTC. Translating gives CASSQAPTATTPSF.

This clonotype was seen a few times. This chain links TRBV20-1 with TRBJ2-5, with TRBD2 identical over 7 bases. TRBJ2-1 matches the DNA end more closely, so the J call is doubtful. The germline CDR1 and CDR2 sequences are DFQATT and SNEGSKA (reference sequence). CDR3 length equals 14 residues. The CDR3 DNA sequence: TGCAGTGCCCCTAAGTGGCGGGAGATTGCTGAGCAGTTCTTC. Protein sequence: CSAPKWREIAEQFF.

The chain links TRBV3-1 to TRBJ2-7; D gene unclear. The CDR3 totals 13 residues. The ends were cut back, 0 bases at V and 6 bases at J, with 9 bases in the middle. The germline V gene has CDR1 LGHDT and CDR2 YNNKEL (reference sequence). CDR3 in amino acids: CASSQDRWREQYF. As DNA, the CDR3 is TGTGCCAGCAGCCAAGATCGATGGCGCGAGCAGTACTTC.

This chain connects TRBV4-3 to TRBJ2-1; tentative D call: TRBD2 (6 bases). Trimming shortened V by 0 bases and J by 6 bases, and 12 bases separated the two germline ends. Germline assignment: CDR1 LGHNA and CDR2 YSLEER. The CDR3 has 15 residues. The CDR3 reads CASSQDPLAPNEQFF. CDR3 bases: TGCGCCAGCAGCCAAGATCCACTAGCACCCAATGAGCAGTTCTTC.

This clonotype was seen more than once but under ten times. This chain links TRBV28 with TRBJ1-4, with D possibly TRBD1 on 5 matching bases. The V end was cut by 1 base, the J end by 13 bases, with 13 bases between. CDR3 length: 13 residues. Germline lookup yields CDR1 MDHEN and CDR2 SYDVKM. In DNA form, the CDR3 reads TGTGCCAGCAGTTTATCTGGGGACCCTCGACTGTTTTTT. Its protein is CASSLSGDPRLFF.

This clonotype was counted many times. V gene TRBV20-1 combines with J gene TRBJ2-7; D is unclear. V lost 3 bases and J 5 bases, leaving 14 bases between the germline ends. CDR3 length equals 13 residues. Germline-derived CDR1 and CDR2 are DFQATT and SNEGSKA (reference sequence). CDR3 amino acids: CSASLGRQDEQYF. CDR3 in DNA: TGCAGTGCTAGCTTAGGGCGCCAGGACGAGCAGTACTTC.

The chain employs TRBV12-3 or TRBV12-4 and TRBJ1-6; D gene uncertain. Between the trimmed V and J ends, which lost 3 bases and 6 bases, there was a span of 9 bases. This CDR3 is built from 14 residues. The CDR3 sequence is CASSLSVANSPLHF. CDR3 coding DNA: TGTGCCAGCAGTTTGAGCGTCGCTAATTCACCCCTCCACTTT.

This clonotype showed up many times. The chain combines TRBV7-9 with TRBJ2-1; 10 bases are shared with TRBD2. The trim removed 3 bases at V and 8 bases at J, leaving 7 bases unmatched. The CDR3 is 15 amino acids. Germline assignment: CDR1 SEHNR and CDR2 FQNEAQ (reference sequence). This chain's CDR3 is CASSFLAGVRDEQFF. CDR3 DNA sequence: TGTGCCAGCAGCTTTCTAGCGGGAGTTCGGGATGAGCAGTTCTTC. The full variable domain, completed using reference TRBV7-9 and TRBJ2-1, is DTGVSQNPRHKITKRGQNVTFRCDPISEHNRLYWYRQTLGQGPEFLTYFQNEAQLEKSRLLSDRFSAERPKGSFSTLEIQRTEQGDSAMYLCASSFLAGVRDEQFFGPGTRLTVL.

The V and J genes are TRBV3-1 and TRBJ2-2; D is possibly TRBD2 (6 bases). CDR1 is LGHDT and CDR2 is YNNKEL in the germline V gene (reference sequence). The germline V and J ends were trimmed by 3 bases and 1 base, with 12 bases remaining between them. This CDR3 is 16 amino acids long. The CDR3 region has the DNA TGTGCCAGCAGCCATGCGGGGACGGGGAACACCGGGGAGCTGTTTTTT. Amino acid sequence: CASSHAGTGNTGELFF.

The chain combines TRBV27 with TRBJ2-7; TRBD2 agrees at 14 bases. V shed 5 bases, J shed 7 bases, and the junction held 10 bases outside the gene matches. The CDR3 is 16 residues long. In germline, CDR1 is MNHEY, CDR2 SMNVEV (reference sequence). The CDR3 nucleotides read TGTGCCAGCAGTACCAGACTAGCGGGAGGGCCCGAGGAGCAGTACTTC. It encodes CASSTRLAGGPEEQYF.

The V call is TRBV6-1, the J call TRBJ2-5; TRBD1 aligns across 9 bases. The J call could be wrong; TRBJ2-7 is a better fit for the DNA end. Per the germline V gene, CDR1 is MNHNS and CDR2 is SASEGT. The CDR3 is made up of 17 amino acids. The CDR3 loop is CASSALQGGTGTYEQYF. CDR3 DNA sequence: TGTGCCAGCAGTGCTCTACAAGGCGGGACAGGGACCTACGAGCAGTACTTC.

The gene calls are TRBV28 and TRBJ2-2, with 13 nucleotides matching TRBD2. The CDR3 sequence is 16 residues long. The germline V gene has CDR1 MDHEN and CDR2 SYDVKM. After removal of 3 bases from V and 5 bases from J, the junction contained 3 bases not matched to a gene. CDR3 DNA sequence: TGTGCCAGCAGTTTGCGGACTAGCGGGGGAACCGGGGAGCTGTTTTTT. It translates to CASSLRTSGGTGELFF.

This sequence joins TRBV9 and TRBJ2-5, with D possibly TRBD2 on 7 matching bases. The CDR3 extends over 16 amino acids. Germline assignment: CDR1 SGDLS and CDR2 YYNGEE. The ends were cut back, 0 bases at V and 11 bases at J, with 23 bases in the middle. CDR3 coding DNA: TGTGCCAGCAGCGTAGAGGCGGGGGCACTAACAAGTGGGCAGTACTTC. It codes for CASSVEAGALTSGQYF.

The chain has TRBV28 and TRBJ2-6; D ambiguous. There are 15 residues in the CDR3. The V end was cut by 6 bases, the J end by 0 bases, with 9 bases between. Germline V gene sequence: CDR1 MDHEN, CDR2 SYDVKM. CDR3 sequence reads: CASSTLASGANVLTF. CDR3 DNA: TGTGCCAGCAGCACCCTCGCCTCTGGGGCCAACGTCCTGACTTTC. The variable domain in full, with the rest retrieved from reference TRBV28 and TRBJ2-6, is DVKVTQSSRYLVKRTGEKVFLECVQDMDHENMFWYRQDPGLGLRLIYFSYDVKMKEKGDIPEGYSVSREKKERFSLILESASTNQTSMYLCASSTLASGANVLTFGAGSRLTVL.

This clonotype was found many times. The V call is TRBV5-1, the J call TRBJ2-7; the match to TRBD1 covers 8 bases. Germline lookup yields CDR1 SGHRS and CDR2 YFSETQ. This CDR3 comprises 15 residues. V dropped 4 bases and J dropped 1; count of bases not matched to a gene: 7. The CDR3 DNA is TGCGCCAGCAGCGGGGACCGGGACAGGTCCTACGAGCAGTACTTC. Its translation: CASSGDRDRSYEQYF.

The CDR3 DNA follows: TGTGCCAGCAGCAAGGAGAGAATAGCGGCATCCTACGAGCAGTACTTC. Its translation is CASSKERIAASYEQYF. This sequence joins TRBV21-1 and TRBJ2-5; TRBD2 reflects the table's D call only, with no check against the DNA. Judging by the DNA end, TRBJ2-7 fits better; the J call may be wrong. TRBV21-1 is a pseudogene segment. The CDR3 is made up of 16 amino acids.

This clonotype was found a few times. This CDR3 is CASSSTGKNSPLHF. The CDR3 DNA reads TGTGCCAGCAGTTCGACAGGGAAGAATTCACCCCTCCACTTT. V is TRBV7-2 and J is TRBJ1-6; 7 bases are a match to TRBD1. Trimming took 6 bases from V and 7 from J; bases not matched to a gene: 6. This CDR3 region has 14 residues. The germline gives CDR1 SGHTA, CDR2 FQGNSA.

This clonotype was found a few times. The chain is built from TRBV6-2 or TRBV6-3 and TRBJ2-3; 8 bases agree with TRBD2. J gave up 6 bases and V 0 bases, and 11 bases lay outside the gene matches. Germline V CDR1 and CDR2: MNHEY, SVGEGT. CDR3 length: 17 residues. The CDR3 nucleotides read TGTGCCAGCAGTTACTCGTTTCTGAGCGGGGGCAAGGATACGCAGTATTTT. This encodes CASSYSFLSGGKDTQYF.